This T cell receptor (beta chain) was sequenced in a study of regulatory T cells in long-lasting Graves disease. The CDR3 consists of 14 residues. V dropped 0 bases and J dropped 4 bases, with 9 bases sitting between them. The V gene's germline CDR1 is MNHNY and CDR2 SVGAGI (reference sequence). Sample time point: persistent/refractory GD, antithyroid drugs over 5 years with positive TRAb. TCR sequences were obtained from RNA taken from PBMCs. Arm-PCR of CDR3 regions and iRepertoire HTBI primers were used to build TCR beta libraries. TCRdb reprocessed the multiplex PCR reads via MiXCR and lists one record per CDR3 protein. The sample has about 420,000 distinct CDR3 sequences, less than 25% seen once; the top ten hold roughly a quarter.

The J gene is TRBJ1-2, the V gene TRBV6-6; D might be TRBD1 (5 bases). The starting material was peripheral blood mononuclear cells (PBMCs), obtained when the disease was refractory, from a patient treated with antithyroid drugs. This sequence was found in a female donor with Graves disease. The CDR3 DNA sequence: TGTGCCAGCAGTTACTCGACCCAGGGCTATGGCTACACCTTC. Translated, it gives CASSYSTQGYGYTF.